This record looks at one TCR beta chain sequence and its context. The target antigen is unknown. Patients aged 18 to 65 had newly diagnosed hyperthyroidism of under 2 months' duration. The record originates from a study of T cells in Graves' hyperthyroidism and ophthalmopathy. Study-wide background: The initial diagnosis was the point when peripheral blood was collected, ahead of any treatment. Findings and caveats of the study: Stable hyperthyroidism was told apart from ophthalmopathy by a model built on 13 V-J features.

There were TCR beta CDR3 regions amplified from RNA transcripts. In the first-round RT-PCR of the TCR CDR3, the HTBI primer set was used. TCRdb itself ran the multiplex PCR reads through MiXCR, one entry per CDR3 protein. The repertoire includes hundreds of thousands of distinct CDR3 sequences, roughly an eighth of them detected once, and around a tenth sits in the top ten. The V segment lost 3 bases and the J segment 5 bases; nucleotides outside the gene matches: 3. This CDR3 comprises 13 residues. Germline V gene sequence: CDR1 SGDLS, CDR2 YYNGEE. Sequencing was performed on blood. This chain connects TRBV9 to TRBJ2-5; 8 bases align to TRBD1. The TCR was taken from a woman aged 18 to 35 with Graves' hyperthyroidism. Written as DNA, the CDR3 is TGTGCCAGCAGCGGACAGGGGTGGGAGACCCAGTACTTC. As protein: CASSGQGWETQYF.